This entry is about one T cell receptor beta chain. From germline, CDR1 is MGHRA and CDR2 YSYEKL. The CDR3 totals 14 residues. Trimming stripped 4 bases from V and 2 bases from J, with 6 bases between. Original analysis: Amplified reference gene primers provided the basis for estimating nucleated cell counts. TCRdb keeps only in-frame clones here, not all; method: immunoSEQ multiplex PCR. The D gene and trimming were derived from the DNA, and the V and J assignments and clone size from that table. The sample consists of approximately 76,000 clones, 86% of them appearing once. This entry is derived from a study of blood T cell repertoires in COVID-19. As for the study in general: The study drew acute and convalescent COVID-19 samples from the United States, Italy and Spain.

Sequenced: peripheral blood. The V and J genes are TRBV4-1 and TRBJ2-6; D gene unclear. This sequence was found in a woman between 55 and 75 years old with acute or convalescent COVID-19. CDR3 amino acids: CASSLGPGANVLTF. The CDR3 DNA is TGCGCCAGCAGCCTTGGCCCTGGGGCCAACGTCCTGACTTTC.